Given below is one T cell receptor (beta chain) in context. This sample was taken from a study of cytomegalovirus exposure and HLA in healthy donors. PCR amplification relied on 60 Vbeta primers (plus 13 Jbeta primers). Measured with immunoSEQ multiplex PCR; TCRdb has only the in-frame clones, and not every one. The sample has approximately 160,000 clones, about 75% seen once. CDR1 and CDR2 from the germline V gene are SNHLY and FYNNEI. The V segment lost 9 bases and the J segment 4 bases; nucleotides outside the gene matches: 9. This CDR3 is 14 amino acids long. The clonotype originates from a male donor in good health and CMV-seronegative. The sequenced material came from PBMCs. V gene TRBV2 combines with J gene TRBJ2-3; 8 nucleotides line up with TRBD1. This chain's CDR3 is CARAGGRGADTQYF. The CDR3 DNA follows: TGTGCCAGGGCAGGGGGCAGAGGCGCAGATACGCAGTATTTT.